The 27 T cell receptor beta chains reported below all come from one sample, sequenced in a study of Ad26.COV2.S vaccination and SARS-CoV-2 variants. Treatment noted: some 19 received Ad26.COV2.S at low or high dose, single or two shots; about 5 received placebo; per-sample allocation not given. Sampling happened 63 days after the first vaccine or placebo injection. TCRdb's table, derived via immunoSEQ multiplex PCR, lists solely in-frame clones and lacks some. This table holds 400,000 to 450,000 clones, around 90% found once. Here the sequenced sample was peripheral blood, taken in a trial of Ad26.COV2.S vaccine versus placebo. The receptors were gathered from a person between 18 and 60 years old who received the Ad26.COV2.S COVID-19 vaccine or a placebo.

The chain combines TRBV19 with TRBJ2-2; 9 bases agree with TRBD2. Germline values: CDR1 LNHDA, CDR2 SQIVND (reference sequence). The ends lost 3 bases at V and 7 bases at J; junction bases unmatched: 6. The CDR3 covers 15 residues. CDR3 sequence (DNA): TGTGCCAGTAGTATCGCGGGAGGGGGGATCGGGGAGCTGTTTTTT. This codes for CASSIAGGGIGELFF.

The CDR3, as DNA: TGTGCCAGTAGTATGGATAGCGGCACAGATACGCAGTATTTT. It translates to CASSMDSGTDTQYF. This rearrangement joins TRBV19 to TRBJ2-3, with D possibly being TRBD2 (5 bases). Germline V gives CDR1 LNHDA, CDR2 SQIVND (reference sequence). This CDR3 contains 14 residues. Deletions cut 3 bases from V and 1 base from J, with 8 bases between.

The gene calls are TRBV30 and TRBJ1-4; a possible D gene is TRBD1 (5 bases). This CDR3 is 15 amino acids long. Trimming took off 5 bases at V and 8 bases at J, with 21 bases between the two ends. Germline V gene sequence: CDR1 GTSNPN, CDR2 SVGIG (reference sequence). The CDR3 DNA is TGTGCCTGGTCCCACCGCGGCTCTCAGGGCGAAAAACTGTTTTTT. Translation gives CAWSHRGSQGEKLFF.

The chain uses TRBV28 and TRBJ1-2; TRBD1 agrees at 7 bases. This CDR3 spans 14 amino acids. V lost 8 bases, J lost 0 bases, and 6 bases stayed unmatched. Per germline, CDR1 MDHEN and CDR2 SYDVKM. CDR3 in amino acids: CASGDSPANYGYTF. As DNA, the CDR3 is TGTGCCAGCGGGGACAGCCCCGCTAACTATGGCTACACCTTC.

J is TRBJ2-2 and V is TRBV6-4; tentatively, D is TRBD2 (5 bases). V shed 4 bases and J shed 3 bases, with 9 bases lying between them. Germline CDR1 MRHNA, CDR2 SNTAGT. This CDR3 region has 14 residues. CDR3 coding DNA: TGTGCCAGCAGTGTTGAGGGTTACACCGGGGAGCTGTTTTTT. Its translation: CASSVEGYTGELFF.

The rearrangement joins TRBV7-3 to TRBJ2-1; TRBD1 or TRBD2 may be the D gene (5 bases each). V lost 2 bases, J lost 9 bases, and 11 bases lay in between. The CDR3 contains 13 residues. Looked up from germline, CDR1 is SGHTA and CDR2 is FQGTGA. The CDR3 protein is CASSLLWGSEQFF. CDR3 nucleotide sequence: TGTGCCAGCAGCTTATTATGGGGGAGTGAGCAGTTCTTC.

The CDR3 DNA follows: TGTGCCAGCAGCTTCACTAGCGGATCTTACAATGAGCAGTTCTTC. This sequence encodes CASSFTSGSYNEQFF. This sequence joins TRBV5-6 and TRBJ2-1, with 8 bases matching TRBD2. CDR1 is SGHDT, CDR2 YYEEEE, per germline. The CDR3 extends over 15 amino acids. Trimming cost V 2 bases and J 4 bases; bases outside gene matches: 5.

V usage is TRBV28 and J usage is TRBJ2-7; D possibly corresponds to TRBD1 (5 bases). The CDR3 is 14 residues long. Trimming took off 4 bases at V and 2 bases at J, with 12 bases between the two ends. Germline lookup yields CDR1 MDHEN and CDR2 SYDVKM. The CDR3 DNA reads as TGTGCCAGCAGTTCTCCTGGGGCACCCTACGAGCAGTACTTC. Translating gives CASSSPGAPYEQYF.

The gene calls are TRBV7-8 and TRBJ1-5; 7 positions match TRBD1. Germline V gene sequence: CDR1 SGHVS, CDR2 FQNEAQ. The CDR3 extends over 14 amino acids. V trimming: 7 bases; J trimming: 0 bases; junction bases outside the gene matches: 3. CDR3 DNA: TGTGCCAGCACCTCAGGGGGTAGCAATCAGCCCCAGCATTTT. Protein product: CASTSGGSNQPQHF.

The V gene is TRBV19, the J gene TRBJ2-3; no reliable D call. This CDR3 has 15 residues. CDR1 is LNHDA and CDR2 is SQIVND in the germline V gene (reference sequence). The ends were cut back, 3 bases at V and 0 bases at J, with 10 bases in the middle. The CDR3 here is CASSIGVHSTDTQYF. The CDR3 DNA sequence: TGTGCCAGTAGTATCGGAGTTCATAGCACAGATACGCAGTATTTT.

The chain uses TRBV6-5 and TRBJ2-7, with D possibly TRBD2 on 6 matching bases. There are 13 residues in the CDR3. Trimming removed 6 bases from V and 4 bases from J, with 13 bases in between. Germline loops: CDR1 MNHEY, CDR2 SVGAGI. In DNA, the CDR3 is TGTGCCAGCAGAGCCCCGGGACTTTACGAGCAGTACTTC. Its protein product is CASRAPGLYEQYF.

The CDR3: CATSSYRDGAKNIQYF. CDR3 sequence (DNA): TGTGCCACCAGCAGCTACAGGGACGGGGCCAAAAACATTCAGTACTTC. The rearrangement joins TRBV15 to TRBJ2-4; D might be TRBD1 (6 bases). The ends were cut back, 3 bases at V and 1 base at J, with 13 bases in the middle. The CDR3 contains 16 residues. In germline, CDR1 is LNHNV, CDR2 YYDKDF (reference sequence).

This sequence joins TRBV3-1 (or the pseudogene TRBV3-2) and TRBJ1-4, with D hard to call. This CDR3 has 12 residues. The germline V gene has CDR1 LGHDT and CDR2 YNNKEL (reference sequence). V gave up 8 bases and J gave up 7 bases, with 11 bases separating them. The CDR3 loop reads CASLSKFEKLFF. The CDR3 DNA follows: TGTGCCAGCCTATCTAAATTTGAAAAACTGTTTTTT.

This chain links TRBV10-3 with TRBJ2-2; 7 bases align to TRBD1. This CDR3 region has 13 residues. Trimming cost V 10 bases and J 4 bases; bases outside gene matches: 6. Germline CDR1 ENHRY, CDR2 SYGVKD. The CDR3 spells CATQSGGTGELFF. The CDR3 DNA reads TGTGCCACCCAATCAGGGGGCACCGGGGAGCTGTTTTTT.

V and J are TRBV27 and TRBJ1-5, with D hard to call. The CDR3 sequence is 13 residues long. Germline CDR1 reads MNHEY; CDR2 reads SMNVEV (reference sequence). Trimming took 2 bases from V and 4 from J, leaving 6 bases between them. CDR3 loop: CASSLLKNQPQHF. The CDR3, as DNA: TGTGCCAGCAGTTTACTCAAGAATCAGCCCCAGCATTTT.

Comments on this clone: Other DNA sequences in this sample translate to the same CDR3. The chain recombines TRBV5-1 with TRBJ2-1; D remains unclear. Trimming pared 1 base from V and 0 bases from J, leaving 5 bases between. The CDR3 is made up of 14 amino acids. Germline assignment: CDR1 SGHRS and CDR2 YFSETQ. CDR3 nucleotides: TGCGCCAGCAGCTTGTCGAGCTCCTACAATGAGCAGTTCTTC. Translation: CASSLSSSYNEQFF. Variable domain in full (rest from reference TRBV5-1 and TRBJ2-1): KAGVTQTPRYLIKTRGQQVTLSCSPISGHRSVSWYQQTPGQGLQFLFEYFSETQRNKGNFPGRFSGRQFSNSRSEMNVSTLELGDSALYLCASSLSSSYNEQFFGPGTRLTVL.

The chain recombines TRBV28 with TRBJ2-7; 13 nucleotides agree with TRBD2. Germline V gives CDR1 MDHEN, CDR2 SYDVKM. The CDR3 covers 17 residues. The V segment lost 4 bases and the J segment 0 bases; nucleotides outside the gene matches: 6. CDR3 nucleotide sequence: TGTGCCAGCAGTTCCTGGACTAGCGGGGGTTCCTCCTACGAGCAGTACTTC. Its translation: CASSSWTSGGSSYEQYF.

In its sample, this clone was seen a few times. V usage is TRBV7-2 and J usage is TRBJ2-5; possibly TRBD1 or TRBD2 for D (6 bases each). Between the trimmed V and J ends, which lost 4 bases and 5 bases, there was a span of 20 bases. Germline-derived CDR1 and CDR2 are SGHTA and FQGNSA. The CDR3 extends over 16 amino acids. The CDR3 loop reads CASSWGASAGMETQYF. DNA of the CDR3: TGTGCCAGCAGCTGGGGGGCTAGCGCGGGGATGGAGACCCAGTACTTC.

The chain combines TRBV27 with TRBJ2-1; 8 nucleotides match TRBD2. V gave up 1 base and J gave up 9 bases; unmatched junction bases: 5. The CDR3 consists of 14 residues. CDR1 MNHEY and CDR2 SMNVEV come from the germline V gene (reference sequence). The CDR3 sequence is CASSLYREGSEQFF. DNA for the CDR3: TGTGCCAGCAGTTTATACCGGGAGGGCAGTGAGCAGTTCTTC.

V usage is TRBV5-6 and J usage is TRBJ2-3, with 15 bases fitting TRBD2. The CDR3 has 19 amino acids. Unmatched junction bases numbered 7, after V lost 0 bases and J lost 2 bases. CDR1 SGHDT and CDR2 YYEEEE come from the germline V gene. CDR3 in amino acids: CASSLERTSGRGFTDTQYF. The CDR3 nucleotides read TGTGCCAGCAGCTTGGAGAGGACTAGCGGGAGGGGGTTCACAGATACGCAGTATTTT. The variable domain in full, with the rest retrieved from reference TRBV5-6 and TRBJ2-3, is DAGVTQSPTHLIKTRGQQVTLRCSPKSGHDTVSWYQQALGQGPQFIFQYYEEEERQRGNFPDRFSGHQFPNYSSELNVNALLLGDSALYLCASSLERTSGRGFTDTQYFGPGTRLTVL.

This chain joins TRBV19 and TRBJ2-7; 9 positions agree with TRBD2. Looked up from germline, CDR1 is LNHDA and CDR2 is SQIVND (reference sequence). There are 18 residues in the CDR3. The trim removed 4 bases at V and 3 bases at J, leaving 16 bases unmatched. CDR3: CASSTKFGASGDFYEQYF. The CDR3 bases are TGTGCCAGTAGTACAAAGTTCGGGGCTAGCGGGGATTTCTACGAGCAGTACTTC.

V and J are TRBV27 and TRBJ2-4; 8 nucleotides agree with TRBD1. The ends lost 5 bases at V and 0 bases at J; junction bases unmatched: 6. Germline values: CDR1 MNHEY, CDR2 SMNVEV (reference sequence). This CDR3 contains 16 residues. Here the CDR3 DNA reads TGTGCCAGCAGTCCGTTGACAGGGGTAGCCAAAAACATTCAGTACTTC. Protein product: CASSPLTGVAKNIQYF.

This sequence joins TRBV7-9 and TRBJ1-2; D call uncertain. Trimming left V 1 base short and J 10 bases short, with 10 bases between. CDR1 and CDR2 (germline): SEHNR, FQNEAQ (reference sequence). The CDR3 runs 12 residues. The CDR3 is CASSLVPLYYTF. The CDR3, as DNA: TGTGCCAGCAGCTTAGTTCCCCTCTACTACACCTTC.

The gene calls are TRBV15 and TRBJ1-2; D is ambiguous. With 5 bases removed from V and 8 bases from J, the gap between germline ends came to 9 bases. Germline V lookup: CDR1 LNHNV, CDR2 YYDKDF (reference sequence). The CDR3 extends over 11 amino acids. The CDR3 region has the DNA TGTGCCACCAGCGGAGGGTACGGCTACACCTTC. Its protein product is CATSGGYGYTF.

The J gene is TRBJ1-1, the V gene TRBV5-4; the match to TRBD1 covers 9 bases. Germline CDR1 and CDR2: SGHNT and YYREEE (reference sequence). This CDR3 region has 14 residues. V gave up 4 bases and J gave up 4 bases; unmatched junction bases: 5. CDR3 sequence (DNA): TGTGCCAGCAGCAAAGACAGGGGGAGCACTGAAGCTTTCTTT. The encoded protein is CASSKDRGSTEAFF. The variable domain in full, completed from reference TRBV5-4 and TRBJ1-1, reads ETGVTQSPTHLIKTRGQQVTLRCSSQSGHNTVSWYQQALGQGPQFIFQYYREEENGRGNFPPRFSGLQFPNYSSELNVNALELDDSALYLCASSKDRGSTEAFFGQGTRLTVV.

For the CDR3, the DNA is TGTGCCAGCTATGACTACCGCACAGATACGCAGTATTTT. It translates to CASYDYRTDTQYF. The chain recombines TRBV28 with TRBJ2-3; D may be TRBD2 (5 bases). The V gene lost 8 bases and the J gene lost 1 base, with 10 bases spanning the gap. The CDR3 extends over 13 amino acids. Germline CDR1 reads MDHEN; CDR2 reads SYDVKM.

The chain is built from TRBV11-2 and TRBJ2-2; D gene uncertain. The germline V and J ends were trimmed by 3 bases and 1 base, with 6 bases remaining between them. This CDR3 is 14 amino acids long. Germline V gene lookup returns CDR1 SGHAT and CDR2 FQNNGV. The DNA of the CDR3 is TGTGCCAGCAGCTTTGGTGGGAACACCGGGGAGCTGTTTTTT. Translation: CASSFGGNTGELFF.